This T cell receptor beta chain was found in a study of shared clonotypes between healthy human individuals. Findings and limits, study-wide: The diversity represented, both genetic and in exposure history, was limited by few donors. Around 5% of naive CD4 clonotypes were common to a few donors.

Worth noting for this clone: Its specificity is not known. The sample contains more than one DNA sequence encoding this CDR3.

The assay was immunoSEQ multiplex PCR, and TCRdb's table has in-frame clones only and misses some. The sample records under 850,000 clones, roughly 72% being singletons. Sample: memory CD4+ T cells sorted from blood. The subset was: CD45RA-negative fraction. The TCR originated in a woman in her 30s in good health.

This CDR3 is CASSLGREETQYF. In DNA, the CDR3 is TGTGCCAGCAGCTTGGGACGGGAAGAGACCCAGTACTTC. This chain links TRBV11-2 with TRBJ2-5; either TRBD1 or TRBD2 may supply D (5 bases each). CDR1 and CDR2 from the germline V gene are SGHAT and FQNNGV. CDR3 size: 13 residues. The germline V and J ends were trimmed by 3 bases and 3 bases, with 8 bases remaining between them.